This T cell receptor beta chain was profiled in a study of human T cells and chemical hapten exposure. Study-wide background: Alopecia universalis, totalis or areata was present in patients who were mostly female. Per-sample TCR yields varied mainly from small pooled library volume differences.

Per the original data handling: Samples held a median of roughly 100,000 TCRs, range roughly 20,000–750,000. TCRdb itself ran the RACE reads through MiXCR, one entry per CDR3 protein. What appears here as the V and J calls and clone size reflects TCRdb's work, not the paper's. Of fewer than 50,000 distinct CDR3 sequences in the sample, 7.6% were seen once. Time point of the sample: pre-sensitization, week 0. Stated treatment: therapeutic diphenylcyclopropenone sensitization with weekly scalp DPC. The sequencing used whole blood, collected in connection with sensitization to the hapten diphenylcyclopropenone (DPC). The clonotype was recovered from a woman aged 50 to 60 with alopecia areata. Some clones in this sample may be carry-over from other donors' samples.

This chain's CDR3 is CATSDGGTAQETQYF. CDR3 DNA sequence: TGTGCCACCAGTGACGGGGGGACAGCCCAAGAGACCCAGTACTTC. The J gene is TRBJ2-5, the V gene TRBV24-1, with D perhaps TRBD1 or TRBD2 (7 bases each). The germline V gene has CDR1 KGHDR and CDR2 SFDVKD. The CDR3 is made up of 15 amino acids. Trimming left V 4 bases short and J 1 base short, with 12 bases between.